This T cell receptor (beta chain) originates from a study of T-cell memory formation after mild COVID-19. A single record per CDR3 protein comes from TCRdb applying MiXCR to the 5' RACE reads. The sample shows hundreds of thousands of distinct CDR3 sequences, 20% of them seen only once. The clonotype was recovered from an adult woman who had mild COVID-19 (a few samples of this study predate the infection). Cell type and time point are not known. Material: PBMCs or a T cell subset sorted from them (not recorded which).

Written as DNA, the CDR3 is TGTGCCAGCAGCCCCCCGTTAGTCGTCTATGGCTACACCTTC. This translates into CASSPPLVVYGYTF. V is TRBV7-9 and J is TRBJ1-2; D gene unclear. Trimming shortened V by 5 bases and J by 4 bases, and 14 bases separated the two germline ends. Germline CDR1 SEHNR, CDR2 FQNEAQ (reference sequence). The CDR3 has 14 residues.